The subject of this entry is one T cell receptor (beta chain). In the original processing: Amplification of reference gene primers was used by the study to estimate nucleated cell counts. The table came from immunoSEQ multiplex PCR; TCRdb's copy has only in-frame clones and leaves some out. That table furnishes V, J and clone size, whereas the DNA furnished D and trimming. The repertoire has about 120,000 clones, about 85% of them found once; the top ten carry under 13%. The data belong to a study of blood T cell repertoires in COVID-19. About the study: Acute-phase and convalescent COVID-19 samples originated in the United States, Italy and Spain. PBMCs, B-cell-depleted T cells, or T cells provided the cDNA or gDNA that made up the material.

Germline V gene lookup returns CDR1 SGHRS and CDR2 YFSETQ. The V segment lost 2 bases and the J segment 8 bases; nucleotides outside the gene matches: 5. CDR3 length equals 16 residues. What was sequenced was peripheral blood. The chain recombines TRBV5-1 with TRBJ1-6; 12 nucleotides match TRBD1. This sequence originates from a man aged 80 or over with acute or convalescent COVID-19. CDR3 residues: CASSLGTGGVDSPLHF. CDR3 coding DNA: TGCGCCAGCAGCTTAGGGACAGGGGGCGTTGATTCACCCCTCCACTTT.